The rows below give T cell receptor beta chains drawn from one sample of a study of CD8 T cells in ankylosing spondylitis. MiXCR was run by TCRdb on the 5' RACE reads, yielding one entry per CDR3 protein. This sample has 390,000 or so distinct CDR3 sequences, with about a fifth found just once. Material for sequencing was blood, either unsorted or a sorted T cell fraction (not recorded which). The receptors come from a male donor with ankylosing spondylitis. CDR3s include the opening cysteine and the closing phenylalanine or tryptophan. Each record gives: clone size, D gene, V gene, J gene, CDR3 protein, CDR3 DNA. D genes are given only for firm matches. Rows may omit the clone size; those that give it use once, few, many or a size class.

size: few
D: TRBD2
V: TRBV12-3/TRBV12-4
J: TRBJ2-1
CDR3: CASSHGTRVLYNEQFF
DNA: TGTGCCAGCAGCCACGGGACTAGAGTACTCTACAATGAGCAGTTCTTC

size: few
D: .
V: TRBV14
J: TRBJ2-7
CDR3: CASSQGLTLSYEQYF
DNA: TGTGCCAGCAGCCAAGGACTGACGCTTAGCTACGAGCAGTACTTC

size: .
D: .
V: TRBV4-1
J: TRBJ1-4
CDR3: CASSQGSGWGERLNEKLFF
DNA: TGCGCCAGCAGCCAAGGCAGCGGTTGGGGCGAAAGGCTTAATGAAAAACTGTTTTTT

size: .
D: TRBD1
V: TRBV6-2/TRBV6-3
J: TRBJ1-2
CDR3: CASRLQGREGYTF
DNA: TGTGCCAGCAGGTTACAGGGGCGAGAGGGCTACACCTTC

size: few
D: TRBD2
V: TRBV20-1
J: TRBJ2-3
CDR3: CSARGGASLGLGIAETDTQYF
DNA: TGCAGTGCTAGAGGCGGAGCATCCTTGGGACTAGGAATTGCTGAGACAGATACGCAGTATTTT

size: few
D: .
V: TRBV20-1
J: TRBJ2-7
CDR3: CSAIGGGYEQYF
DNA: TGCAGTGCTATTGGGGGCGGCTACGAGCAGTACTTC

size: few
D: TRBD1
V: TRBV11-2
J: TRBJ1-5
CDR3: CASSPSQQGYNQPQHF
DNA: TGTGCCAGCAGCCCTAGTCAACAGGGGTACAATCAGCCCCAGCATTTT

size: .
D: TRBD1
V: TRBV5-1
J: TRBJ2-1
CDR3: CASSLVSGQGYEQFF
DNA: TGCGCCAGCAGCTTGGTTAGTGGACAGGGTTACGAGCAGTTCTTC

size: .
D: .
V: TRBV7-2
J: TRBJ2-3
CDR3: CASTGFSALSTDTQYF
DNA: TGTGCCAGCACTGGCTTTAGCGCCCTCTCCACAGATACGCAGTATTTT

size: many
D: .
V: TRBV6-1
J: TRBJ1-2
CDR3: CASSDRETLGGYTF
DNA: TGTGCCAGCAGTGACAGAGAAACTCTTGGAGGCTACACCTTC

size: many
D: .
V: TRBV9
J: TRBJ2-5
CDR3: CASSRNQETQYF
DNA: TGTGCCAGCAGCAGGAACCAAGAGACCCAGTACTTC

size: .
D: .
V: TRBV10-3
J: TRBJ2-1
CDR3: CAISVAAYNEQFF
DNA: TGTGCCATCAGTGTGGCAGCCTACAATGAGCAGTTCTTC

size: once
D: .
V: TRBV3-1
J: TRBJ2-7
CDR3: CATGTAREQYF
DNA: TGTGCCACAGGGACGGCGAGGGAGCAGTACTTC

size: few
D: TRBD2
V: TRBV7-9
J: TRBJ2-1
CDR3: CASSLARGGRALNEQFF
DNA: TGTGCCAGCAGCTTAGCGCGGGGAGGGAGGGCCCTCAATGAGCAGTTCTTC

size: .
D: .
V: TRBV12-3/TRBV12-4
J: TRBJ1-4
CDR3: CASRPGGGEKLFF
DNA: TGTGCCAGCAGACCCGGGGGGGGAGAAAAACTGTTTTTT

size: .
D: .
V: TRBV11-2
J: TRBJ2-7
CDR3: CASSQTQVAYEQYF
DNA: TGTGCCAGCAGCCAAACACAGGTCGCTTACGAGCAGTACTTC